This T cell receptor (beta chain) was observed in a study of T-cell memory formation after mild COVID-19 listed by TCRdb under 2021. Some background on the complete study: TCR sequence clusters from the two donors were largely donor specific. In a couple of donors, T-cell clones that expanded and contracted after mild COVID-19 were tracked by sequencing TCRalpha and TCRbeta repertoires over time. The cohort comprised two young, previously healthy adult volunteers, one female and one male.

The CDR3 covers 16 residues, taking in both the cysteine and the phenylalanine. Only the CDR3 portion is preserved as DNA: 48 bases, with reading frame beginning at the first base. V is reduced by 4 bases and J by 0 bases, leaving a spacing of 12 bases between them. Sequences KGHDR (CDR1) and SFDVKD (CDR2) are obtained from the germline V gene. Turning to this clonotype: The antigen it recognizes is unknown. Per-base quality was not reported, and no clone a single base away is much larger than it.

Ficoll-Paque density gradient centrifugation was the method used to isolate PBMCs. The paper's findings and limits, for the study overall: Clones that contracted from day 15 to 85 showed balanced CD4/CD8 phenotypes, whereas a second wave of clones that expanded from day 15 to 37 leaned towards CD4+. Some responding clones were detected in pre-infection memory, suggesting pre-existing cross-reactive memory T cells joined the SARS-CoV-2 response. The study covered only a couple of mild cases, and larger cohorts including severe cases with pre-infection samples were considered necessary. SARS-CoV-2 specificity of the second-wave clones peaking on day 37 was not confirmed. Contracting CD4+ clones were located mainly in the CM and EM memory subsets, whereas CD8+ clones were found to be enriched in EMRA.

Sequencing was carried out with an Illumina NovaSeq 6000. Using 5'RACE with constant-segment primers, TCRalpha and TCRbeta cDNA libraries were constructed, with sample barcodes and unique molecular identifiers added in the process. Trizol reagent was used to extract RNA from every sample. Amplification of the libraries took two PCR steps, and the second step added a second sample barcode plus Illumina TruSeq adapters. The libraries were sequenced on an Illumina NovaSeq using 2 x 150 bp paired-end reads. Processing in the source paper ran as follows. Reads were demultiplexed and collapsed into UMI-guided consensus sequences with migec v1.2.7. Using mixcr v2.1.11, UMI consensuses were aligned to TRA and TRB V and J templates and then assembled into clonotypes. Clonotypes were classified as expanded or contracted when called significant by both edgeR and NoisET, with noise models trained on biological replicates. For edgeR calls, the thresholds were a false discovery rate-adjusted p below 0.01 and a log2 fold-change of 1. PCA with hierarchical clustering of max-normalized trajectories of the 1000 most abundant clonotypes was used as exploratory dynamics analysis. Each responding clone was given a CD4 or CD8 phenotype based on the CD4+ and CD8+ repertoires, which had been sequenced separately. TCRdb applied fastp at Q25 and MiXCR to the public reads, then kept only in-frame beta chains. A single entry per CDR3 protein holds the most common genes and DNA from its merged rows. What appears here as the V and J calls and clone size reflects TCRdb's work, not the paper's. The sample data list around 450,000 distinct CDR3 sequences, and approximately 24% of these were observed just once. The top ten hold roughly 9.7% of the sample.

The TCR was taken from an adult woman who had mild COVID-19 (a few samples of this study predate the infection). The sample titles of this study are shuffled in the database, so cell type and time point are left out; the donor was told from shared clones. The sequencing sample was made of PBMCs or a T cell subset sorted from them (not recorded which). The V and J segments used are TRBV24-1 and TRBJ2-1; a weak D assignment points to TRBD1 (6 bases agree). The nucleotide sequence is TGTGCCACCAGTGAGGACAGTCCCTTCTCCTACAATGAGCAGTTCTTC. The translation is CATSEDSPFSYNEQFF.